This T cell receptor beta chain derives from a study of cytomegalovirus exposure and HLA in healthy donors. Study in general: From HLA-typed donors, an early data release held about 85 million unique TCRs. For the roughly 390 genotyped donors, about 79% fell within the Caucasian-associated ancestry cluster. General study results and limits: In presence/absence analyses, roughly uniform sequencing depth across donors was assumed. In vitro testing confirmed a few CMV-associated chains as specific for CMV antigens.

Germline assignment: CDR1 SGHTA and CDR2 FQGNSA. V lost 2 bases, J lost 3 bases, and 13 bases lay in between. The CDR3 sequence is 15 residues long. This clone was picked up a small number of times. Its antigen is as yet unknown. Amplification used 60 Vbeta primers and 13 Jbeta primers. Generated by immunoSEQ multiplex PCR, the TCRdb table keeps only in-frame clones and is missing some. This sample yields over 100,000 clones, of which approximately 70% are seen a single time; 1.5% to 1.9% belongs to the top ten. Material: PBMCs. V gene TRBV7-2 combines with J gene TRBJ1-1, with D hard to call. The sequence was collected from a man younger than 35 in good health and CMV-seronegative. CDR3 bases: TGTGCCAGCAGCTTATCTGCCTCACGGGACACTGAAGCTTTCTTT. Protein sequence: CASSLSASRDTEAFF.